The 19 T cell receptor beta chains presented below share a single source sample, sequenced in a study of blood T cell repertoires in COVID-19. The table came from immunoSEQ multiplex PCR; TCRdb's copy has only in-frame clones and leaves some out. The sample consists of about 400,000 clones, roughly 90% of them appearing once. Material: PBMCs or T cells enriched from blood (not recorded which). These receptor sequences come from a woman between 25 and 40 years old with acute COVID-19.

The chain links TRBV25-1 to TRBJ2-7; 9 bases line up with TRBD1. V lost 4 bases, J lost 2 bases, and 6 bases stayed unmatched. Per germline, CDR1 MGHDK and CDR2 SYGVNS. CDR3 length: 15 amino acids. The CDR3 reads CASSVSGTGPYEQYF. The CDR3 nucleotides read TGTGCCAGCAGTGTATCCGGGACAGGGCCCTACGAGCAGTACTTC.

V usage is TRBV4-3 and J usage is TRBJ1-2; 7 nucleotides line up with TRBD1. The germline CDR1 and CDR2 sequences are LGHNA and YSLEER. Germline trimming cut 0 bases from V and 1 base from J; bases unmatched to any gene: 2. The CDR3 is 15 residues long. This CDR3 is CASSQDPGGNYGYTF. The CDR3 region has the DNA TGCGCCAGCAGCCAAGACCCAGGGGGTAACTATGGCTACACCTTC.

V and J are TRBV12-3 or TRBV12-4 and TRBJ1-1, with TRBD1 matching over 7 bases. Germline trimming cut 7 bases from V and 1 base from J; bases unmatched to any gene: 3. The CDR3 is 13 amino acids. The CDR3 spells CASTQGGNTEAFF. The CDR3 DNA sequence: TGTGCCAGCACCCAGGGGGGGAACACTGAAGCTTTCTTT.

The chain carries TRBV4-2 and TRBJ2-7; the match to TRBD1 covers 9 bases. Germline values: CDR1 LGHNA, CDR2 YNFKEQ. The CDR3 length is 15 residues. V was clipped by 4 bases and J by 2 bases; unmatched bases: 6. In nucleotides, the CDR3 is TGTGCCAGCAGCCCCCGGGACAGGGATCCCTACGAGCAGTACTTC. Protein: CASSPRDRDPYEQYF.

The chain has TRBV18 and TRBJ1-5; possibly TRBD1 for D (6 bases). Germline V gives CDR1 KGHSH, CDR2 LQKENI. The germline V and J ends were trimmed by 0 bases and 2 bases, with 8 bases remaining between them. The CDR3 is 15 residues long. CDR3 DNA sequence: TGTGCCAGCTCACCACCTGGGGGCGGCAATCAGCCCCAGCATTTT. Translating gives CASSPPGGGNQPQHF. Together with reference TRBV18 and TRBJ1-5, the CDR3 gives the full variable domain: NAGVMQNPRHLVRRRGQEARLRCSPMKGHSHVYWYRQLPEEGLKFMVYLQKENIIDESGMPKERFSAEFPKEGPSILRIQQVVRGDSAAYFCASSPPGGGNQPQHFGDGTRLSIL.

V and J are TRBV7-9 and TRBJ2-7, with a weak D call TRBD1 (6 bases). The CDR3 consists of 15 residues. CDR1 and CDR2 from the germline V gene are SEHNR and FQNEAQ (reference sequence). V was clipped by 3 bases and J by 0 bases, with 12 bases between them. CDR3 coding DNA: TGTGCCAGCAGCTTTGACAGGCAATCCTCCTACGAGCAGTACTTC. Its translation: CASSFDRQSSYEQYF.

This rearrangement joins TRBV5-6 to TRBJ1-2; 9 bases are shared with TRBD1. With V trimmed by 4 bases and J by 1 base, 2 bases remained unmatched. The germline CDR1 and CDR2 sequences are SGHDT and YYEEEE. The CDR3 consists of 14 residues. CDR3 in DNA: TGTGCCAGCAGCCCGGACAGGGGTAACTATGGCTACACCTTC. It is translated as CASSPDRGNYGYTF. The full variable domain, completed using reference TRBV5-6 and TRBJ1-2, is DAGVTQSPTHLIKTRGQQVTLRCSPKSGHDTVSWYQQALGQGPQFIFQYYEEEERQRGNFPDRFSGHQFPNYSSELNVNALLLGDSALYLCASSPDRGNYGYTFGSGTRLTVV.

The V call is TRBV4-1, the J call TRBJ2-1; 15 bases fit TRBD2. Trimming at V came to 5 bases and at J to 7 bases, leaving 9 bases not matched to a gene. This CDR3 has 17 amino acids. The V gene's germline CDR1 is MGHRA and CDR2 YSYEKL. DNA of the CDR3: TGCGCCAGCAGCACCTGGGGACTAGCGGGGGGTGATAATGAGCAGTTCTTC. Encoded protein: CASSTWGLAGGDNEQFF.

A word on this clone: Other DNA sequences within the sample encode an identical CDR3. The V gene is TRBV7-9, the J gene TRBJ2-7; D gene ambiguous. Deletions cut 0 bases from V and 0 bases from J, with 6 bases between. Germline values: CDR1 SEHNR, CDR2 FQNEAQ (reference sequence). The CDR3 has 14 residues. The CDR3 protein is CASSLASVSYEQYF. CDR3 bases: TGTGCCAGCAGCTTAGCCTCTGTCTCCTACGAGCAGTACTTC.

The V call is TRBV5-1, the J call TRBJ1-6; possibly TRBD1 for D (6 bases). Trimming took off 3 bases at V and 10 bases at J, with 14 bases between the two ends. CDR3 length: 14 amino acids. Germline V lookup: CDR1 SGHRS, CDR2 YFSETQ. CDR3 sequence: CASSSNRVSSPLHF. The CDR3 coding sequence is TGCGCCAGCAGCTCAAACAGGGTTTCGTCACCCCTCCACTTT.

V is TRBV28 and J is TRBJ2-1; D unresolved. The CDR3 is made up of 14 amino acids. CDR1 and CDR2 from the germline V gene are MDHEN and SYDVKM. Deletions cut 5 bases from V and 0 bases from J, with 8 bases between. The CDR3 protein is CASSVSYSYNEQFF. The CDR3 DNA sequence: TGTGCCAGCAGTGTGAGTTACTCCTACAATGAGCAGTTCTTC. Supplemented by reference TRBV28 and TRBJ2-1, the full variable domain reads DVKVTQSSRYLVKRTGEKVFLECVQDMDHENMFWYRQDPGLGLRLIYFSYDVKMKEKGDIPEGYSVSREKKERFSLILESASTNQTSMYLCASSVSYSYNEQFFGPGTRLTVL.

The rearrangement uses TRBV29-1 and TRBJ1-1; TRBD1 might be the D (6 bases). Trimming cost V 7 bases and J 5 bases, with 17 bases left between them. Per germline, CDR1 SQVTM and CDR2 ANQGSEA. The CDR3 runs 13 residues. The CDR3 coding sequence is TGCAGCGGTACCAGGGTAGGGGGAACTGAAGCTTTCTTT. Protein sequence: CSGTRVGGTEAFF.

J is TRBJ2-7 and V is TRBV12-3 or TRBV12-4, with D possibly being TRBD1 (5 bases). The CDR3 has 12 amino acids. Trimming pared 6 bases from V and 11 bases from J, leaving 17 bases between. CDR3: CASSQAGLREYF. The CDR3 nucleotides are TGTGCCAGCAGCCAGGCAGGGCTACGAGAGTACTTC.

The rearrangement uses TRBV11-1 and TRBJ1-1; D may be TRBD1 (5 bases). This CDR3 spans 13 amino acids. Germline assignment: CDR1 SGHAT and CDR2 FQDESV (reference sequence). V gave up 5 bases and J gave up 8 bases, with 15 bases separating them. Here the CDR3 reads CASSTRQWTEAFF. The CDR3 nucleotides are TGTGCCAGCAGCACTCGACAGTGGACCGAAGCTTTCTTT. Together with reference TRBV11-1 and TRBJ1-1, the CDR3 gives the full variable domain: EAEVAQSPRYKITEKSQAVAFWCDPISGHATLYWYRQILGQGPELLVQFQDESVVDDSQLPKDRFSAERLKGVDSTLKIQPAELGDSAMYLCASSTRQWTEAFFGQGTRLTVV.

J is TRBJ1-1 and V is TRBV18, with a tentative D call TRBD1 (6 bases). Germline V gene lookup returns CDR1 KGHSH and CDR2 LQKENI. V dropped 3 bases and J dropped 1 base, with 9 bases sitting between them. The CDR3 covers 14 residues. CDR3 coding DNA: TGTGCCAGCTCACCCATGACAGGGAACACTGAAGCTTTCTTT. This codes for CASSPMTGNTEAFF.

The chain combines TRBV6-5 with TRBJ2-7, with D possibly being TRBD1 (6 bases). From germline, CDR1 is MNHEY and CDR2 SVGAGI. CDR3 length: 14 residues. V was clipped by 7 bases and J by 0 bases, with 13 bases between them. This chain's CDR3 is CASNIRGSSYEQYF. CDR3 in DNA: TGTGCCAGCAACATCAGGGGAAGCTCCTACGAGCAGTACTTC.

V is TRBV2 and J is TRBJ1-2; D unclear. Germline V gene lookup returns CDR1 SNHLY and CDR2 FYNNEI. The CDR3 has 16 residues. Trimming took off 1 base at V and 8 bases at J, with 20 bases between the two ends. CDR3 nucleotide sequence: TGTGCCAGCAGTGAAGAGGGCGCGCCGGGAATGCGCGGCTACACCTTC. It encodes CASSEEGAPGMRGYTF. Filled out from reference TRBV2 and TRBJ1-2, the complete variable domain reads EPEVTQTPSHQVTQMGQEVILRCVPISNHLYFYWYRQILGQKVEFLVSFYNNEISEKSEIFDDQFSVERPDGSNFTLKIRSTKLEDSAMYFCASSEEGAPGMRGYTFGSGTRLTVV.

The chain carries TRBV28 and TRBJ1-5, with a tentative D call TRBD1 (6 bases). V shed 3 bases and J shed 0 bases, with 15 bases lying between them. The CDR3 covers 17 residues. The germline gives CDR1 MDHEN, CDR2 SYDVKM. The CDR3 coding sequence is TGTGCCAGCAGTTTTATCACCGGGACATATAGCAATCAGCCCCAGCATTTT. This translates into CASSFITGTYSNQPQHF. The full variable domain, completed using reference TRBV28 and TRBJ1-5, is DVKVTQSSRYLVKRTGEKVFLECVQDMDHENMFWYRQDPGLGLRLIYFSYDVKMKEKGDIPEGYSVSREKKERFSLILESASTNQTSMYLCASSFITGTYSNQPQHFGDGTRLSIL.

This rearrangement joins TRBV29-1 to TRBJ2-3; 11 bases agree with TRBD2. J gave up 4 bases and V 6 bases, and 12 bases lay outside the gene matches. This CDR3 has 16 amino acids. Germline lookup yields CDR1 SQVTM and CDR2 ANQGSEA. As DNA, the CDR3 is TGCAGCGTGGAGATAGTAAATAGCGGGGGGGCAGATACGCAGTATTTT. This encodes CSVEIVNSGGADTQYF.